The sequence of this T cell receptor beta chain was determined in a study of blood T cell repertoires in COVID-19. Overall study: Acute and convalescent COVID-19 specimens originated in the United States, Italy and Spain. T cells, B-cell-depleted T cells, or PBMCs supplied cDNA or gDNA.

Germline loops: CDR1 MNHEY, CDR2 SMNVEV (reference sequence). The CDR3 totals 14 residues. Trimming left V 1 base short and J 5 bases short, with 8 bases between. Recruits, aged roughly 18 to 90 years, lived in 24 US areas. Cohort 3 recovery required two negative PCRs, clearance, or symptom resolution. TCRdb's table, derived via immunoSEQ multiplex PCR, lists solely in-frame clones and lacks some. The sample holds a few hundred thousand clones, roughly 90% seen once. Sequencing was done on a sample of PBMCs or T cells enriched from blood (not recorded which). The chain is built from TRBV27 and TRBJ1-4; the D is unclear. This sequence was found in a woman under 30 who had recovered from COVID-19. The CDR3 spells CASSLYRRNEKLFF. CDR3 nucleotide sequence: TGTGCCAGCAGTTTATACAGACGGAATGAAAAACTGTTTTTT.